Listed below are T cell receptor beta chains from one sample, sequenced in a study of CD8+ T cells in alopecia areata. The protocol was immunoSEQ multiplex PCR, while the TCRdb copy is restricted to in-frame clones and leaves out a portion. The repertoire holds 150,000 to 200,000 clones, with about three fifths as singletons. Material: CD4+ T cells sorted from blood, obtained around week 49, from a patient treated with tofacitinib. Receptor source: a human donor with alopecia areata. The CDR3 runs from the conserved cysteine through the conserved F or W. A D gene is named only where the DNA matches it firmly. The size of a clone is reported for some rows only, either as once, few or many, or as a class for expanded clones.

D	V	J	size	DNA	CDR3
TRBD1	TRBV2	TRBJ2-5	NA	TGTGCCAGCAGTCCGACAGGGGGTAGGCAAGAGACCCAGTACTTC	CASSPTGGRQETQYF
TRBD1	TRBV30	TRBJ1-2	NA	TGTGCCTGCGCGTTCAGGGGGGACTATGGCTACACCTTC	CACAFRGDYGYTF
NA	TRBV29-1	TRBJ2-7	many	TGCAGCGTTGGCCGGGATAACTACGAGCAGTACTTC	CSVGRDNYEQYF
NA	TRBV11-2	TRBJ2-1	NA	TGTGCCAGCAGCTCCTCCAGAGATTGGGTCTTC	CASSSSRDWVF
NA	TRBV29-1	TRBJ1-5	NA	TGCAGCGTAAAGTTACAGGATAGCAATCAGCCCCAGCATTTT	CSVKLQDSNQPQHF
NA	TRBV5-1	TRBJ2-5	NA	TGCGCCAGCAGCAAGGGGGAAAGAGAGACCCAGTACTTC	CASSKGERETQYF
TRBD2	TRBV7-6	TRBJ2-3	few	TGTGCCAGCAGCTCACGGGGGGGCCGGATGACAGATACGCAGTATTTT	CASSSRGGRMTDTQYF
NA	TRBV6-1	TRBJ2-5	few	TGTGCCAGCAGAAAAGAGACCCAGTACTTC	CASRKETQYF
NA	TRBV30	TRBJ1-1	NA	TGTGCCTGGAGTGGCGTGAACACTGAAGCTTTCTTT	CAWSGVNTEAFF
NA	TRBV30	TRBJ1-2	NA	TGTGCCTGGAGTGATCCCGGAACCTATGGCTACACCTTC	CAWSDPGTYGYTF